This is a list of T cell receptor beta chains from one sample in a study of blood T cell repertoires in COVID-19. Produced via immunoSEQ multiplex PCR; TCRdb's table is partial and in-frame only. Here the sample spans about 68,000 clones, 70% to 90% being singletons. What was sequenced was peripheral blood. The receptor source for this set is an older woman with acute or convalescent COVID-19. The CDR3 runs from the conserved cysteine through the conserved F or W. A D gene is named only where the DNA matches it firmly. The size of a clone is reported for some rows only, either as once, few or many, or as a class for expanded clones.

cdr3_aa	cdr3_nt	clone_size	d_call	v_call	j_call
CASSFYPSEQYF	TGTGCCAGCAGTTTCTATCCGAGCGAGCAGTACTTC	many	.	TRBV12-3/TRBV12-4	TRBJ2-7
CASSQSMAGGRIGELFF	TGCGCCAGCAGCCAAAGTATGGCGGGAGGTCGTATCGGGGAGCTGTTTTTT	.	TRBD2	TRBV4-1	TRBJ2-2
CASSEGRGALINGQFF	TGTGCCAGCAGTGAGGGGAGGGGCGCTTTAATCAATGGTCAGTTCTTC	.	TRBD2	TRBV6-1	TRBJ2-1
CASSLEATYEQYF	TGTGCCAGCAGCTTGGAAGCGACTTACGAGCAGTACTTC	.	.	TRBV5-4	TRBJ2-7
CASSIRGDTQYF	TGTGCCAGTAGTATCCGGGGAGATACGCAGTATTTT	.	.	TRBV19	TRBJ2-3
CASSSLGGVARNQPQHF	TGTGCCAGTAGTTCGTTAGGGGGAGTTGCGCGCAATCAGCCCCAGCATTTT	.	.	TRBV19	TRBJ1-5
CASSTSGSSYNEQFF	TGTGCCAGTAGCACTAGCGGGAGCTCCTACAATGAGCAGTTCTTC	.	TRBD2	TRBV11-3	TRBJ2-1
CASSLAGGQVPYNEQFF	TGCGCCAGCAGCTTGGCCGGGGGACAGGTCCCCTACAATGAGCAGTTCTTC	.	TRBD1	TRBV5-1	TRBJ2-1
CASSQQGLNEKLFF	TGTGCCAGCAGCCAACAGGGCCTGAATGAAAAACTGTTTTTT	.	.	TRBV2	TRBJ1-4
CASSLQGQPQHF	TGTGCCAGCAGCTTACAGGGTCAGCCCCAGCATTTT	.	.	TRBV7-2	TRBJ1-5
CATSIRGEKLFF	TGTGCCACCAGCATTCGGGGGGAAAAACTGTTTTTT	once	.	TRBV15	TRBJ1-4